This is a list of T cell receptor beta chains from one sample in a study of T cells after yellow fever vaccination. MiXCR, applied by TCRdb to the 5' RACE reads, yields one record per CDR3 protein. This table holds 110,000 to 150,000 distinct CDR3 sequences, under 7% found once. The source material was CD4+ T cells sorted from PBMCs, sampled 10 days after the yellow fever booster vaccination. The receptors were gathered from a man aged 25-45 years who received the YFV17D yellow fever vaccine. Each CDR3 is given with its conserved first and last residue. Clone size is stated in some rows and not others, as once, few, many or a class when expanded.

size	V	J	CDR3
many	TRBV25-1	TRBJ2-1	CAKRPGQGYPSGNWEQFF
many	TRBV29-1	TRBJ1-1	CSVERQKNTEAFF
many	TRBV20-1	TRBJ2-5	CSARRAQETQYF
many	TRBV7-3	TRBJ2-1	CASSRVEGEQFF
-	TRBV15	TRBJ2-1	CATSREAGALGEQFF
many	TRBV3-1	TRBJ2-1	CASSQAGTTYNEQFF
many	TRBV7-8	TRBJ2-7	CASSLGTIYEQYF
many	TRBV20-1	TRBJ2-7	CSDGTSAGSYEQYF
many	TRBV25-1	TRBJ1-1	CASKGTTNTEAFF
many	TRBV3-1	TRBJ2-5	CASSGPWETQYF
many	TRBV20-1	TRBJ2-3	CSASGVLGTDTQYF
-	TRBV19	TRBJ1-3	CASRTGLDGYTIYF
-	TRBV23-1	TRBJ2-1	CASSQSTRSNEQFF
many	TRBV27	TRBJ1-2	CASSLQGPGGYTF
many	TRBV11-2	TRBJ2-7	CASSLPVQTHEQYF
few	TRBV30	TRBJ1-6	CAWSVRDRNNSPLHF
many	TRBV7-2	TRBJ2-7	CASSPQRSGRDEQYF
many	TRBV9	TRBJ2-3	CASTPAQNTDTQYF
-	TRBV30	TRBJ1-4	CAWRVRGEKLFF
many	TRBV5-1	TRBJ2-1	CASSTTGEEQFF
-	TRBV23-1	TRBJ2-1	CASSQGLAVHEQFF
many	TRBV12-3/TRBV12-4	TRBJ2-1	CASSLALAGEQFF
few	TRBV6-1	TRBJ1-1	CASTPGHSIPEAFF
many	TRBV12-3/TRBV12-4	TRBJ2-7	CASRTGQGAKYF
many	TRBV12-3/TRBV12-4	TRBJ2-7	CASSLSRTFYEQYF
many	TRBV7-6	TRBJ2-7	CASSLGTGEGEQYF
-	TRBV29-1	TRBJ2-7	CSVLQGRNYEQYF
many	TRBV9	TRBJ2-5	CASSVGSGPGETQYF
-	TRBV20-1	TRBJ2-2	CSARDQLAGGPKANTGELFF
many	TRBV20-1	TRBJ2-3	CSAEPGQATTTDTQYF
many	TRBV5-1	TRBJ2-2	CASSFSGKHTGELFF
many	TRBV6-1	TRBJ2-7	CASSESPTRSYEQYF
many	TRBV3-1	TRBJ2-1	CASSQGVGGQFF
many	TRBV20-1	TRBJ1-2	CSAPRAGSYGYTF
many	TRBV18	TRBJ2-1	CASSLRLDGEQFF
many	TRBV20-1	TRBJ2-1	CSAYTPGGGVYNEQFF
many	TRBV7-8	TRBJ2-1	CASSFGGGNNEQFF
many	TRBV5-6	TRBJ2-5	CASSWGRGETQYF
many	TRBV28	TRBJ2-3	CASSPRRPDTDTQYF
-	TRBV20-1	TRBJ2-1	CCARLRTSGRYHEQFF
many	TRBV5-1	TRBJ1-1	CASRYQDNTEAFF
many	TRBV18	TRBJ2-7	CASSPTSGTGIEQYF
many	TRBV20-1	TRBJ2-7	CSARDPAGGDSYEQYF
few	TRBV7-2	TRBJ2-7	CASSPPAGGRGEQYF
many	TRBV12-3/TRBV12-4	TRBJ1-5	CASSLNQGGNQPQHF
many	TRBV7-2	TRBJ2-1	CASSSSGRGTGEQFF
many	TRBV19	TRBJ2-4	CASSITGVGNIQYF
many	TRBV21-1	TRBJ2-7	CASSKGASEIGYEQYF
many	TRBV7-9	TRBJ2-1	CASSRSSPIYNEQFF
many	TRBV20-1	TRBJ2-3	CSADKRRASTDTQYF
few	TRBV27	TRBJ2-1	CASSSPYLGSSYNEQFF
-	TRBV27	TRBJ2-5	CASTRAGPEETQYF
many	TRBV7-9	TRBJ2-3	CASSLATTTDTQYF
many	TRBV4-2	TRBJ2-2	CASSPSGNTGELFF
many	TRBV3-1	TRBJ1-1	CASSQVGSTEAFF
many	TRBV11-2	TRBJ2-7	CASSLIIAGGRGQEYEQYF
many	TRBV18	TRBJ2-4	CASSSETGPRNIQYF
many	TRBV7-2	TRBJ2-3	CASRRAGGPDTQYF
-	TRBV20-1	TRBJ1-2	CSAREVYGYTF
-	TRBV18	TRBJ1-1	CASSPMGSNTEAFF